This T cell receptor beta chain was found in a study of T cells in Graves' hyperthyroidism and ophthalmopathy. Study-wide results and limits: Ophthalmopathy prediction by the model preceded onset by a median about 6.3 months. Clonotypes that were expanded in thyroid above 0.001 mostly appeared in blood too.

This clonotype has a single count. Its antigen remains unidentified. The CDR3 extends over 14 amino acids. V was pared by 3 bases and J by 4 bases, with 4 bases of the junction left unmatched. Germline V gene data show CDR1 as SGHTA and CDR2 as FQGNSA. Amplified TCR beta CDR3 regions derived from RNA transcripts. Primed by the HTBI set, a first-round RT-PCR was run on the TCR CDR3. TCRdb re-called the multiplex PCR reads through MiXCR, storing one row per CDR3 protein. The repertoire holds around 560,000 distinct CDR3 sequences, with 16% as singletons. Diagnoses were made from clinical symptoms, serum measures (thyroxine and TRAb), thyroid ultrasound and orbital computed tomography.

Sample: blood. This receptor was taken from a woman between 18 and 29 years old with Graves' hyperthyroidism. The chain has TRBV7-2 and TRBJ2-5; 8 bases match TRBD2. The CDR3 loop reads CASSLTSAGETQYF. In DNA, the CDR3 is TGTGCCAGCAGCTTGACTAGCGCTGGAGAGACCCAGTACTTC.